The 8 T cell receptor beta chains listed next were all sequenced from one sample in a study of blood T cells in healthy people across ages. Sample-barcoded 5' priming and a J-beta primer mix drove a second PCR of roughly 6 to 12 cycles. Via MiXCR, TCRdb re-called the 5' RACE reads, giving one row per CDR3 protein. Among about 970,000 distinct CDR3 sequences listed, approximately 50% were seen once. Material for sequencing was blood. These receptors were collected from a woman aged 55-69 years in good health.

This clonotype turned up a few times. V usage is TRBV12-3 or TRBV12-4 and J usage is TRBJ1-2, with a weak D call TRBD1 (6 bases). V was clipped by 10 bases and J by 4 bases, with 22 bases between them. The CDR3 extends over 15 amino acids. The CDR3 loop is CATQDSTSPFYGYTF. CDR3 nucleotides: TGTGCCACCCAGGACAGTACCTCACCTTTCTATGGCTACACCTTC.

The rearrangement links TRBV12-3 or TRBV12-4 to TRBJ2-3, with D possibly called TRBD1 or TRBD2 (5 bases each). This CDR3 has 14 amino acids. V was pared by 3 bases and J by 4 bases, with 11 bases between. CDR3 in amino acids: CASSFEGLADTQYF. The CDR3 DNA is TGTGCCAGCAGTTTCGAGGGGTTGGCAGATACGCAGTATTTT.

The DNA for the CDR3 is TGTGCCAGCAGCCCGTGGGGGGACAGAAGCTCTGGGGCCAACGTCCTGACTTTC. Translated, it gives CASSPWGDRSSGANVLTF. The chain recombines TRBV14 with TRBJ2-6; possibly TRBD1 for D (7 bases). This CDR3 contains 18 residues. Trimming took 4 bases from V and 0 from J, leaving 16 bases between them. From germline, CDR1 is SGHDN and CDR2 FVKESK. Full variable domain (missing parts from reference TRBV14 and TRBJ2-6): EAGVTQFPSHSVIEKGQTVTLRCDPISGHDNLYWYRRVMGKEIKFLLHFVKESKQDESGMPNNRFLAERTGGTYSTLKVQPAELEDSGVYFCASSPWGDRSSGANVLTFGAGSRLTVL.

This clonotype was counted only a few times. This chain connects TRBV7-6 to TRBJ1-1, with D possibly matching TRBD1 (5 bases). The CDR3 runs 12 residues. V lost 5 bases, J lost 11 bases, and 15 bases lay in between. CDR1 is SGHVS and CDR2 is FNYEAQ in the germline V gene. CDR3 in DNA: TGTGCCAGCAGCGAATATCAGGGTATGGCTTTCTTT. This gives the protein CASSEYQGMAFF.

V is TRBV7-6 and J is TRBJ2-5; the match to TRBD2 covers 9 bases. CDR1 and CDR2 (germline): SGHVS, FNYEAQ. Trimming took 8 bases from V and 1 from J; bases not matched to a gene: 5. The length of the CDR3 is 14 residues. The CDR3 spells CASARGLAQETQYF. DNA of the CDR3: TGTGCCAGCGCTCGGGGACTAGCCCAAGAGACCCAGTACTTC.

As DNA, the CDR3 is TGTGCCAGCAGCTCTGGACACCAACCCTTAAATGATGGCTACACCTTC. Protein sequence: CASSSGHQPLNDGYTF. The chain couples TRBV7-9 to TRBJ1-2, with a weak D call TRBD1 (5 bases). The CDR3 spans 16 residues. V lost 4 bases, J lost 6 bases, and 21 bases lay in between. Germline-derived CDR1 and CDR2 are SEHNR and FQNEAQ (reference sequence).

The DNA of the CDR3 is TGCGCCAGCAGCCTCATTCTGACAGGAAACTACGAGCAGTACTTC. This gives the protein CASSLILTGNYEQYF. This chain uses TRBV5-1 with TRBJ2-7; TRBD1 might be the D (6 bases). In germline, CDR1 is SGHRS, CDR2 YFSETQ. Trimming pared 4 bases from V and 3 bases from J, leaving 17 bases between. This CDR3 is 15 amino acids long.

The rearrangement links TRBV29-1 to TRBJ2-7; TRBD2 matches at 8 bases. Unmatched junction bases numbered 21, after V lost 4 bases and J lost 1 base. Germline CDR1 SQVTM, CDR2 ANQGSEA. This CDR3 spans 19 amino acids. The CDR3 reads CSVVSPTMTKTSASYEQYF. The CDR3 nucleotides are TGCAGCGTTGTTAGTCCAACCATGACAAAGACTAGCGCTTCCTACGAGCAGTACTTC.